This paragraph covers one T cell receptor beta chain sequence. Its antigen remains unidentified. Base qualities are not at hand, and no much larger clone is one base apart. This record belongs to a study of T cell changes during pregnancy in multiple sclerosis (dated by TCRdb to between 2017 and 2020). Context from the whole study: Changes in the T cell repertoire over the course of pregnancy were examined in this study in women with multiple sclerosis.

The library was produced with the immunoSEQ multiplex PCR assay. TCRdb re-hosts the immuneACCESS table, in-frame sequences only. Its copies lack some clones; in the studies checked, an unresolved V gene accounts for under half of them, and the cause for the rest is not known. A total of about 89,000 clones appear in this sample, around 94% of them only once. Approximately 0.8% of the sample rests with the top ten. Spanning cysteine to phenylalanine, the CDR3 consists of 16 amino acids. The kept DNA is CDR3 alone, 48 bases in frame from the first base. Trimming takes 1 base from V and 0 bases from J, and the germline ends sit 10 bases apart. The germline V gene gives CDR1 as SGHAT and CDR2 as FQNNGV.

The receptor chain draws on TRBV11-2 and TRBJ2-1; no D gene can be assigned with confidence. The TCR sequence derives from a female donor with multiple sclerosis, enrolled in a pregnancy study. This material consisted of peripheral blood, taken in the third trimester of pregnancy. The CDR3 corresponds to CASSLVTLSSYNEQFF. The nucleotide sequence is given as TGTGCCAGCAGCTTAGTTACCTTGAGCTCCTACAATGAGCAGTTCTTC.